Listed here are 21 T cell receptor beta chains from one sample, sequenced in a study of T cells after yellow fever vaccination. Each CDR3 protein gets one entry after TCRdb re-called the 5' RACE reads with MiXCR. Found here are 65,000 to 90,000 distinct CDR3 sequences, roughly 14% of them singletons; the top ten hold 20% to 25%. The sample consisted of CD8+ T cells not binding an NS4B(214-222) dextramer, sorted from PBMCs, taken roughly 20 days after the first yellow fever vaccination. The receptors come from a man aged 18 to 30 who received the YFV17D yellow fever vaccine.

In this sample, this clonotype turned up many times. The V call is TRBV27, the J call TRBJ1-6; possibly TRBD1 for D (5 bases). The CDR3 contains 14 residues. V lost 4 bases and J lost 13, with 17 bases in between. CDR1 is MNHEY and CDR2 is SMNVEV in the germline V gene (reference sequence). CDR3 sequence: CASSSESWGIPLHF. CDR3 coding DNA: TGTGCCAGCAGTTCCGAGTCGTGGGGGATCCCCCTCCACTTT.

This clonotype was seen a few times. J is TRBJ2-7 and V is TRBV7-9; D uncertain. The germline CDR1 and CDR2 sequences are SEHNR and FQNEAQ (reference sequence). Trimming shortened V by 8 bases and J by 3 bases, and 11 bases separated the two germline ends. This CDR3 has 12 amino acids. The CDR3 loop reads CASSVGLYEQYF. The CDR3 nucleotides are TGTGCCAGCTCGGTCGGGCTCTACGAGCAGTACTTC.

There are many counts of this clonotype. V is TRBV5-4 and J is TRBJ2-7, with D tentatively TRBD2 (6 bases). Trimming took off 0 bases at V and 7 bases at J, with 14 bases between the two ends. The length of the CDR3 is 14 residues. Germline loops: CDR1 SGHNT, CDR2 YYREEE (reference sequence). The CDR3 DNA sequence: TGTGCCAGCAGCTTGGGGGTCTCCGCGGGGGAGCAGTACTTC. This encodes CASSLGVSAGEQYF.

CDR3 nucleotides: TGCAGCGTCCCTTCAGCCAACACCGGGGAGCTGTTTTTT. This sequence encodes CSVPSANTGELFF. This chain connects TRBV29-1 to TRBJ2-2, with D uncertain. The CDR3 is 13 amino acids. Trimming removed 6 bases from V and 2 bases from J, with 10 bases in between. CDR1 and CDR2 (germline): SQVTM, ANQGSEA.

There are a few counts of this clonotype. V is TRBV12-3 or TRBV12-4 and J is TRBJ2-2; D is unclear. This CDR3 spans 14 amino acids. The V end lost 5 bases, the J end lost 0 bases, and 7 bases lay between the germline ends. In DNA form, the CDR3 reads TGTGCCAGCAGTAAATACGCGAACACCGGGGAGCTGTTTTTT. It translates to CASSKYANTGELFF.

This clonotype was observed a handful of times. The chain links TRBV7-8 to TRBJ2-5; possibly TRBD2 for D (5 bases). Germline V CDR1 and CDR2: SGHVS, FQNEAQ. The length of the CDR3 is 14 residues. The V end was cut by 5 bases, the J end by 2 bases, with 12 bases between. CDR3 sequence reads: CASSRLRFQETQYF. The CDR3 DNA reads TGTGCCAGCAGCCGACTACGCTTTCAAGAGACCCAGTACTTC.

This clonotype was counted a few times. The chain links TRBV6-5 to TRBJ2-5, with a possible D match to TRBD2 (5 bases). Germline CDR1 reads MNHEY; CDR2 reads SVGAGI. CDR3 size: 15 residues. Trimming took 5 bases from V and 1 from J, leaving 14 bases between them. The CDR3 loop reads CASSHRGRAQETQYF. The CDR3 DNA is TGTGCCAGCAGTCACCGGGGAAGGGCCCAAGAGACCCAGTACTTC.

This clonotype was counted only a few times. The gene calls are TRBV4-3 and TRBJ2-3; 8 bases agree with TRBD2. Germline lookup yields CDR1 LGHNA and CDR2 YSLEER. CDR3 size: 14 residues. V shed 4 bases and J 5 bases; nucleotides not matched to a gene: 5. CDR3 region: CASSRAGAVDTQYF. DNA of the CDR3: TGCGCCAGCAGCCGAGCGGGGGCGGTAGATACGCAGTATTTT.

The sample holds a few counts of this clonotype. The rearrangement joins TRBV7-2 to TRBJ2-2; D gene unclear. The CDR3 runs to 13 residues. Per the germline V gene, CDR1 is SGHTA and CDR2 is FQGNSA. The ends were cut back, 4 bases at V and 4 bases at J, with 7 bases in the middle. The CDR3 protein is CASSSPPTGELFF. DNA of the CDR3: TGTGCCAGCAGCTCCCCCCCCACCGGGGAGCTGTTTTTT.

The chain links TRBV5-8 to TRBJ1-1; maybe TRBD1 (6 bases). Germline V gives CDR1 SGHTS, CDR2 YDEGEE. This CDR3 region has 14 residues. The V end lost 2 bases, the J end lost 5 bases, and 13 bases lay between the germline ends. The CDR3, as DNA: TGTGCCAGCAGCTTCGGGGGGGCAGAAACTGAAGCTTTCTTT. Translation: CASSFGGAETEAFF. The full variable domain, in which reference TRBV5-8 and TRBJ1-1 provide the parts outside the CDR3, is EAGVTQSPTHLIKTRGQQATLRCSPISGHTSVYWYQQALGLGLQFLLWYDEGEERNRGNFPPRFSGRQFPNYSSELNVNALELEDSALYLCASSFGGAETEAFFGQGTRLTVV.

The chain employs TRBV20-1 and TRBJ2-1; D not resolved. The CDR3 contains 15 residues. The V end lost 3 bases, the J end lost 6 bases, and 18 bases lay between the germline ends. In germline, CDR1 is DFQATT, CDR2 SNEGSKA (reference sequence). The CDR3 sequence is CSARELRLAANEQFF. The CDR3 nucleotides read TGCAGTGCTAGGGAATTACGGTTAGCCGCCAATGAGCAGTTCTTC.

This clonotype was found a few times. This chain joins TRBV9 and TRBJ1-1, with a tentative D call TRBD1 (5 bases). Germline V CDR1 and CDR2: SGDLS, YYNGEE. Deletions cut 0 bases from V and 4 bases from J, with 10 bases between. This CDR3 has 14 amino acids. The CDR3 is CASSVVSGTTEAFF. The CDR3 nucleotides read TGTGCCAGCAGCGTAGTCTCAGGGACCACTGAAGCTTTCTTT.

As DNA, the CDR3 is TGCGCCAGCACCCCAGAGCGAAGCTCCTACAATGAGCAGTTCTTC. Amino acids: CASTPERSSYNEQFF. This chain links TRBV4-3 with TRBJ2-1; unclear D gene. With 7 bases removed from V and 0 bases from J, the gap between germline ends came to 13 bases. The V gene's germline CDR1 is LGHNA and CDR2 YSLEER. The CDR3 consists of 15 residues.

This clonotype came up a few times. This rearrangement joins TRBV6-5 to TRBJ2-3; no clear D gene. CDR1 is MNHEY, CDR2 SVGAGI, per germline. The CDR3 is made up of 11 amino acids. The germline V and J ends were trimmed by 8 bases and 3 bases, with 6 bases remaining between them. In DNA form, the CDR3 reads TGTGCCAGCGGATTAACAGATACGCAGTATTTT. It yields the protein CASGLTDTQYF.

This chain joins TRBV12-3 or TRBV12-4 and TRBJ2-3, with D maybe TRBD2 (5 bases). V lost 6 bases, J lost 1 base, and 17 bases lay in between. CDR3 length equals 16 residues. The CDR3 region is CASSEFPGVGTDTQYF. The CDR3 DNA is TGTGCCAGCAGCGAATTCCCCGGGGTGGGCACAGATACGCAGTATTTT.

In DNA form, the CDR3 reads TGTGCCAGCAGTTCATCAAATTCTGAAGCTTTCTTT. Translated, it gives CASSSSNSEAFF. The chain recombines TRBV12-3 or TRBV12-4 with TRBJ1-1, with D uncertain. The CDR3 runs 12 residues. V lost 4 bases, J lost 6 bases, and 9 bases lay in between.

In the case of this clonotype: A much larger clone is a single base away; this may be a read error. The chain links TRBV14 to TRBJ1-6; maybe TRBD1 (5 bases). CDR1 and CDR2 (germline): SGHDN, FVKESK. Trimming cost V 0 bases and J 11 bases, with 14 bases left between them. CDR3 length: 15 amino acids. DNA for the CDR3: TGTGCCAGCAGCCAAGATGGGGCTCTCGGTACACCCCTCCACTTT. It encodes CASSQDGALGTPLHF.

The CDR3 spells CASSQVVLPSTGETQYF. The CDR3, as DNA: TGCGCCAGCAGCCAAGTGGTACTACCCTCCACGGGGGAGACCCAGTACTTC. The J gene is TRBJ2-5, the V gene TRBV4-1; D is perhaps TRBD2 (5 bases). This CDR3 contains 17 residues. With 1 base removed from V and 5 bases from J, the gap between germline ends came to 20 bases. Germline loops: CDR1 MGHRA, CDR2 YSYEKL.

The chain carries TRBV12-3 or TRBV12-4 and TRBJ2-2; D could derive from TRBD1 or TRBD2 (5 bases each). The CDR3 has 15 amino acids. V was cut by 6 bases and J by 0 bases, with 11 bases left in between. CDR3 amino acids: CASRSGPTNTGELFF. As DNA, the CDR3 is TGTGCCAGCAGGTCGGGACCCACGAACACCGGGGAGCTGTTTTTT.

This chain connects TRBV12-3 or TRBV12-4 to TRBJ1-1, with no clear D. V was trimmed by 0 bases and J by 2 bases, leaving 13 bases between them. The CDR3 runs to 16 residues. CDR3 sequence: CASSLAQVAGNTEAFF. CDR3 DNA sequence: TGTGCCAGCAGTTTAGCGCAGGTCGCGGGAAACACTGAAGCTTTCTTT.

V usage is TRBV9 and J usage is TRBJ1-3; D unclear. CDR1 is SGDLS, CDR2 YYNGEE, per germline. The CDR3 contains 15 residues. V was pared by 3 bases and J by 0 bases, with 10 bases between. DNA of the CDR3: TGTGCCAGCAGCGCCGGTGGCTTCTCTGGAAACACCATATATTTT. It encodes CASSAGGFSGNTIYF. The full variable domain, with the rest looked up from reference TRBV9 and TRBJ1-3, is DSGVTQTPKHLITATGQRVTLRCSPRSGDLSVYWYQQSLDQGLQFLIQYYNGEERAKGNILERFSAQQFPDLHSELNLSSLELGDSALYFCASSAGGFSGNTIYFGEGSWLTVV.